A single sample is the source of the 2 T cell receptor beta chains below, sequenced in a study of cytomegalovirus exposure and HLA in healthy donors. The primer mix had 60 Vbeta and 13 Jbeta primers. Produced via immunoSEQ multiplex PCR; TCRdb's table is partial and in-frame only. The data show around 150,000 clones, around 75% seen once. The sequenced sample was PBMCs. The receptors come from a woman aged 40-49 years in good health and CMV-seronegative.

The chain links TRBV7-6 to TRBJ2-7; 12 bases are a match to TRBD2. CDR3 size: 16 residues. Germline V gene data show CDR1 as SGHVS and CDR2 as FNYEAQ. The junction had 6 bases not matched to a gene; V was cut back by 5 bases and J by 1 base. CDR3 in amino acids: CASSEKTSGGSYEQYF. CDR3 in DNA: TGTGCCAGCAGCGAAAAGACTAGCGGGGGATCCTACGAGCAGTACTTC. The whole variable domain, filled in from reference TRBV7-6 and TRBJ2-7, reads GAGVSQSPRYKVTKRGQDVALRCDPISGHVSLYWYRQALGQGPEFLTYFNYEAQQDKSGLPNDRFSAERPEGSISTLTIQRTEQRDSAMYRCASSEKTSGGSYEQYFGPGTRLTVT.

This chain connects TRBV6-5 to TRBJ2-1, with unresolved D. V gave up 7 bases and J gave up 5 bases, with 15 bases separating them. The CDR3 totals 14 residues. The germline gives CDR1 MNHEY, CDR2 SVGAGI. The CDR3 loop reads CASTMGLFDNEQFF. CDR3 nucleotides: TGTGCCAGCACAATGGGCCTCTTCGACAATGAGCAGTTCTTC.